This TCR beta chain appears in the sequencing data of a study of spatial heterogeneity in lung cancer. Time point noted: sample taken at primary tumor resection. From tumor, nontumor lung or frozen PBMC, whole RNA was taken unsorted for sequencing. This clonotype was recorded at least ten times. The CDR3 is 14 residues long. V dropped 2 bases and J dropped 0 bases, with 10 bases sitting between them. Germline CDR1 and CDR2: GTSNPN and SVGIG (reference sequence). A single record per CDR3 protein comes from TCRdb applying MiXCR to the 5' RACE reads. The sample contains tens of thousands of distinct CDR3 sequences, 5.5% to 8% of which appear only once.

The clonotype originates from a male donor with early-stage non-small cell lung cancer. This chain connects TRBV30 to TRBJ1-2, with unresolved D. The sequenced sample was PBMCs, obtained at surgery. In DNA, the CDR3 is TGTGCCTGGAGTCCCCAGGTCGCTAACTATGGCTACACCTTC. Protein sequence: CAWSPQVANYGYTF. Variable domain in full (rest from reference TRBV30 and TRBJ1-2): SQTIHQWPATLVQPVGSPLSLECTVEGTSNPNLYWYRQAAGRGLQLLFYSVGIGQISSEVPQNLSASRPQDRQFILSSKKLLLSDSGFYLCAWSPQVANYGYTFGSGTRLTVV.